The 17 T cell receptor beta chains reported below all come from one sample, sequenced in a study of tissue T cells after allogeneic stem cell transplantation. Time point: mouse harvest day 14 after allogeneic transplant. Tail vein injection delivered 10^7 T-cell-depleted bone marrow cells and 10^6 splenic CD5+ T cells. TCRdb's copy holds only in-frame clones and misses some; the assay was immunoSEQ multiplex PCR. Among over 7,000 clones listed, approximately 34% were seen once. Sequenced material: skin. These receptors originate from a female BALB/c mouse given C57BL/6 T cells with graft-versus-host disease after an allogeneic hematopoietic cell transplant.

As to this clone: Germline and genes: mouse. Partial CDR3 DNA: TGTGCCAGCTCTCTCTCCTGGGGGGAAGACACCCAGTAC. Translating gives CASSLSWGEDTQY. The entire CDR3 protein is CASSLSWGEDTQYF. V usage is TRBV12-2 and J usage is TRBJ2-5; the match to TRBD2 covers 8 bases. The CDR3 goes on 1 residue after the read ends, and that part is filled in from the germline J gene. The germline CDR1 and CDR2 sequences are SGHLS and HYDKME. The CDR3 has 14 amino acids. The J segment lost 4 bases and the V segment lost 0 bases, leaving 2 bases of the junction unmatched.

By share of the sample, this clone is medium-sized (0.01 to 0.1%). Gene labels here are mouse ones. Sequencing ends 1 residue short of the CDR3 end; the germline J gene provides the rest. The chain joins TRBV26 to TRBJ2-1; TRBD1 aligns across 8 bases. CDR1 KGHPV and CDR2 FQNQEV come from the germline V gene (reference sequence). The CDR3 extends over 13 amino acids. Germline trimming cut 5 bases from V and 3 bases from J; bases unmatched to any gene: 0. CDR3 loop: CASSTGGYAEQFF. The covered CDR3 bases are TGTGCCAGCAGTACAGGGGGCTATGCTGAGCAGTTC.

About this clone itself: Gene names denote mouse genes. The missing CDR3 end, 1 residue past where the read stops, is filled in from the germline J gene. The V call is TRBV4, the J call TRBJ2-5; D remains unclear. The germline V gene has CDR1 LGHDT and CDR2 YNNKQL (reference sequence). This CDR3 comprises 12 residues. The ends were cut back, 3 bases at V and 4 bases at J, with 5 bases in the middle. The CDR3 sequence is CASSYRKDTQYF. CDR3 DNA (partial): TGTGCCAGCAGCTACAGGAAAGACACCCAGTAC. Full variable domain (missing parts from reference TRBV4 and TRBJ2-5): ETAVFQTPNYHVTQVGNEVSFNCKQTLGHDTMYWYKQDSKKLLKIMFSYNNKQLIVNETVPRRFSPQSSDKAHLNLRIKSVEPEDSAVYLCASSYRKDTQYFGPGTRLLVL.

The table lists this clone with a count of one. All gene names here are mouse names. The missing CDR3 end, 1 residue past where the read stops, is filled in from the germline J gene. The V call is TRBV5, the J call TRBJ2-4; TRBD2 matches 12 bases. This CDR3 is 17 amino acids long. V lost 4 bases, J lost 3 bases, and 8 bases stayed unmatched. Germline values: CDR1 LGHNA, CDR2 YNLKQL (reference sequence). The sequenced CDR3 bases are TGTGCCAGCAGCCTCAGACTGGGGGGGCGCGGGCAAAACACCTTGTAC. The encoded protein is CASSLRLGGRGQNTLY. The full CDR3 protein is CASSLRLGGRGQNTLYF.

Regarding this clone: Genes and germline are mouse. From the germline J gene comes the end of the CDR3, since the read stops 1 residue before it. This chain joins TRBV31 and TRBJ2-2; D possibly corresponds to TRBD1 (6 bases). Germline loops: CDR1 GKSSPN, CDR2 SITVG. Trimming pared 0 bases from V and 6 bases from J, leaving 11 bases between. This CDR3 has 14 residues. The CDR3 here is CAWSLFRGPGQLYF. The DNA read from the CDR3 is TGTGCCTGGAGTCTATTCAGGGGACCCGGGCAGCTCTAC.

As to this clone: Gene names follow the mouse nomenclature. Coverage ceases 1 residue before the CDR3 finishes, and the germline J gene fills in the end. V and J are TRBV23 and TRBJ2-4; TRBD1 is taken as the D call from the table, unchecked against the DNA. CDR1 is KGHTA, CDR2 FQNQQP, per germline. CDR3 size: 15 residues. CDR3 DNA (partial): TGCTCCAGCAGTCAAGGACAGAACCTTCAAAACACCTTGTAC. This codes for CSSSQGQNLQNTLY. The whole CDR3 protein is CSSSQGQNLQNTLYF.

This clone is judged medium-sized (0.01 to 0.1%). All gene names here are mouse names. The read falls 1 residue short of the CDR3 end, and the missing part is taken from the germline J gene. The chain is built from TRBV4 and TRBJ2-3; 7 nucleotides align to TRBD2. This CDR3 spans 14 amino acids. V trimming: 3 bases; J trimming: 2 bases; junction bases outside the gene matches: 2. Germline assignment: CDR1 LGHDT and CDR2 YNNKQL (reference sequence). Incomplete CDR3 DNA: TGTGCCAGCAGCTATCTGGGGGTTGCAGAAACGCTGTAT. Encoded protein: CASSYLGVAETLY. The full CDR3 is CASSYLGVAETLYF.

A remark on this clone: The junction does not match germline at one end; this may be a read error. Here the gene names and germline are mouse. The CDR3 end lies 1 residue beyond the end of the read and is filled in from the germline J gene. The V gene is TRBV13-2, the J gene TRBJ1-3, with TRBD1 identical over 8 bases. This CDR3 has 15 residues. In germline, CDR1 is NNHNN, CDR2 SYGAGS (reference sequence). This CDR3 is CARGGARGLGNTLYF. CDR3 bases read: TGTGCCCGCGGGGGGGCCAGGGGGCTGGGAAATACGCTCTAT.

This clone was counted only a few times. The germline and genes are mouse ones. The read ends 1 residue shy of where the CDR3 ends; the end is completed using the germline J gene. The chain uses TRBV23 and TRBJ2-1; the DNA was not compared with TRBD1, the D call given in the table. The CDR3 length is 14 residues. Per the germline V gene, CDR1 is KGHTA and CDR2 is FQNQQP. CDR3 DNA (partial): TGCTCCAGCAGTCAACAGGGAGGGTATGCTGAGCAGTTC. As protein: CSSSQQGGYAEQF. The full CDR3 sequence reads CSSSQQGGYAEQFF.

This clone counts as medium-sized. Mouse germline and gene names are used. CDR3 region: CASSLRQNERLFF. The sequenced part of the CDR3 DNA is TGTGCCAGCAGTCTGAGACAGAACGAAAGATTATTT. The rearrangement uses TRBV26 and TRBJ1-4; weak D call: TRBD1 (5 bases). The read gets to within 1 residue of the CDR3 end, and the germline J gene fills in the rest. Per the germline V gene, CDR1 is KGHPV and CDR2 is FQNQEV (reference sequence). V gave up 2 bases and J gave up 5 bases, with 6 bases separating them. This CDR3 region has 13 residues.

As to this clone: Gene names are the mouse ones. The read terminates 1 residue before the CDR3 end, so the remaining end is supplied by the germline J gene. The gene calls are TRBV26 and TRBJ1-1; D unresolved. Germline CDR1 is KGHPV and CDR2 is FQNQEV (reference sequence). V dropped 4 bases and J dropped 0 bases, with 6 bases sitting between them. The CDR3 is 13 amino acids. The CDR3 loop is CASSPTPNTEVFF. The sequenced part of the CDR3 DNA is TGTGCCAGCAGTCCGACACCAAACACAGAAGTCTTC.

Remarks on this clone: Gene names and germline refer to mouse. The read terminates 1 residue before the CDR3 end, so the remaining end is supplied by the germline J gene. This rearrangement joins TRBV26 to TRBJ1-3, with D unresolved. Deletions cut 4 bases from V and 3 bases from J, with 10 bases between. The CDR3 length is 14 residues. The germline V gene encodes CDR1 KGHPV and CDR2 FQNQEV (reference sequence). Partial CDR3 DNA: TGTGCCAGCAGTCAGACAATTTTTGGAAATACGCTCTAT. Protein product: CASSQTIFGNTLY. The complete CDR3 protein is CASSQTIFGNTLYF.

On this clone itself: Germline and genes: mouse. The sequenced fragment ends 1 residue before the CDR3 boundary, so the rest is inferred from the germline J gene. V usage is TRBV26 and J usage is TRBJ2-7; the D gene is possibly TRBD1 (6 bases). This CDR3 spans 13 amino acids. Germline V gene data show CDR1 as KGHPV and CDR2 as FQNQEV (reference sequence). Trimming took off 4 bases at V and 3 bases at J, with 10 bases between the two ends. CDR3: CASSPGQFYEQYF. The covered CDR3 bases are TGTGCCAGCAGTCCGGGACAATTCTATGAACAGTAC.

By its share, this clone is medium-sized. The listed genes are named as in mouse. The CDR3 goes on 1 residue after the read ends, and that part is filled in from the germline J gene. The chain joins TRBV26 to TRBJ2-7; 9 nucleotides line up with TRBD2. The CDR3 runs 13 residues. Germline CDR1 KGHPV, CDR2 FQNQEV (reference sequence). Losses at the gene ends were 6 bases for V and 4 bases for J; bases not matched to a gene: 4. The sequenced CDR3 bases are TGTGCCAGCAGCGCCGGACTGGGGTATGAACAGTAC. Amino acids: CASSAGLGYEQY. The CDR3 in full is CASSAGLGYEQYF.

As for this clone: These gene names are mouse names. Read coverage stops 1 residue before the CDR3 terminus; the germline J gene supplies the remainder. The V gene is TRBV19, the J gene TRBJ1-4; D not certain. V was pared by 2 bases and J by 3 bases, with 8 bases between. The CDR3 sequence is 14 residues long. Germline V gene sequence: CDR1 FNHDT, CDR2 SITEND (reference sequence). This CDR3 reads CASSMRGPNERLFF. CDR3 DNA, as far as it was read: TGTGCCAGCAGTATGAGAGGGCCCAACGAAAGATTATTT.

This clone was seen a handful of times. Germline and genes: mouse. The read comes to an end 1 residue before the CDR3 does, leaving the germline J gene to fill in the end. The rearrangement joins TRBV13-1 to TRBJ1-4; 10 bases are shared with TRBD1. Trimming cost V 1 base and J 5 bases; bases outside gene matches: 2. The CDR3 loop spans 15 amino acids. The germline V gene has CDR1 NSHNY and CDR2 SYGAGN. CDR3 DNA, as far as it was read: TGTGCCAGCAGTGATAGGACAGGGGGGAACGAAAGATTATTT. This codes for CASSDRTGGNERLF. The entire CDR3 protein is CASSDRTGGNERLFF.

The table lists this clone with a few counts. The gene names given are mouse names. The CDR3 extends 1 residue past the end of the read, so its final part is completed from the germline J gene. Other DNA sequences in the same sample also yield this CDR3. This chain joins TRBV16 and TRBJ2-7; 10 nucleotides align to TRBD2. V dropped 1 base and J dropped 3; count of bases not matched to a gene: 0. From germline, CDR1 is SGHSA and CDR2 FRNQAP. The CDR3 loop spans 14 amino acids. The CDR3 region is CASSLGTGGYEQYF. The sequenced part of the CDR3 DNA is TGTGCAAGCAGCTTAGGGACTGGGGGCTATGAACAGTAC.